The source of this T cell receptor (beta chain) is a study of regulatory dendritic cells for organ transplantation. FACS sorted CD4+ or CD8+ T cells into CD45RA+ naive and CD45RO+ memory. Generated by immunoSEQ multiplex PCR, the TCRdb table keeps only in-frame clones and is missing some. The sample shows tens of thousands of clones, approximately 82% of them seen only once. Between the trimmed V and J ends, which lost 10 bases and 3 bases, there was a span of 19 bases. The CDR3 has 14 residues. Germline V CDR1 and CDR2: LNHDA, SQIVND (reference sequence). Comment on this clone: The antigen remains unidentified.

Points from the study as a whole: Naive CD4+ and CD8+ repertoires were highly diverse; memory CD8+ was most oligoclonal. The most alloreactive TCR clonotypes were found in resting memory CD8+ cells.

The sequence derives from a human donor in good health. This rearrangement joins TRBV19 to TRBJ2-7, with D possibly matching TRBD1 (5 bases). Sequencing was performed on naive CD8+ T cells from blood. Indicated subset: CD45RA+ naive T cells. The CDR3 DNA reads TGTGCCACCTCCTTGACAGTCCTCTACTACGAGCAGTACTTC. As protein: CATSLTVLYYEQYF.